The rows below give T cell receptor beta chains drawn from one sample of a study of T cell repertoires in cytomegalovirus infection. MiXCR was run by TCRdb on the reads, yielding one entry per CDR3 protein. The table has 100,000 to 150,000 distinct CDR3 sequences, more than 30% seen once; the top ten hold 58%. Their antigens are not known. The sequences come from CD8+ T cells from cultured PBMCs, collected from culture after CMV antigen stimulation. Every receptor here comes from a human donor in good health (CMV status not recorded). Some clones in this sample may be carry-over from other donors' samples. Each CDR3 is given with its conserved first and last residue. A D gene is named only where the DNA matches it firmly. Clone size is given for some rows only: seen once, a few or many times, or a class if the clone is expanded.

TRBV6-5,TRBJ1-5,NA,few,TGTGCCAGCAAGATCACAGAATATAGCAATCAGCCCCAGCATTTT,CASKITEYSNQPQHF
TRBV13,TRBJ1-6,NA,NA,TGTGCCAGCAGCTTAGGACCTGAGGCTTCACCCCTCCACTTT,CASSLGPEASPLHF
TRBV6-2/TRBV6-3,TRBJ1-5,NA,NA,TGTGCCAGCAGGAGTAGCAATCAGCCCCAGCATTTT,CASRSSNQPQHF
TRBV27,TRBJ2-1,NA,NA,TGTGCCAGCAGTTTAGGGCGAAGGGGCAATGAGCAGTTCTTC,CASSLGRRGNEQFF
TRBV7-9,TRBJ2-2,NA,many,TGTGCCAGCAGCAAACCCCTCGGCGGGGAGCTGTTTTTT,CASSKPLGGELFF
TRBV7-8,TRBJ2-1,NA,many,TGTGCCAGCAGACAATACGCGGGACTCCTCTCCAATGAGCAGTTCTTC,CASRQYAGLLSNEQFF
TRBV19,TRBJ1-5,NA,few,TGTGCCAGTAGTATAGATGTAGGGGGGATTTGGGTCAATCAGCCCCAGCATTTT,CASSIDVGGIWVNQPQHF
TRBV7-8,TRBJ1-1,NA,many,TGTGCCAGCAGCTTCACGGGAGACACTGAAGCTTTCTTT,CASSFTGDTEAFF
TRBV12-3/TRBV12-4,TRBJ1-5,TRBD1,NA,TGTGCCAGCAGCCATGGACAGGGTGGACAGCCCCAGCATTTT,CASSHGQGGQPQHF
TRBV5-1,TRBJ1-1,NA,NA,TGCGCCAGCAGCTTTAGAGGGGAGTCGACTGAAGCTTTCTTT,CASSFRGESTEAFF
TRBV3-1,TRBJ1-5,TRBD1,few,TGTGCCAGCAGCCAGACAGGGGACCAGCCCCAGCATTTT,CASSQTGDQPQHF
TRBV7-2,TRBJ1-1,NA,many,TGTGCCAGCAGCTTGTATTGGGGTAGCAGTTGGGAAGCTTTCTTT,CASSLYWGSSWEAFF
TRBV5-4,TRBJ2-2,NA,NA,TGTGCCAGCAGCCCGCGACTAACTTCCCGGGGCACCGGGGAGCTGTTTTTT,CASSPRLTSRGTGELFF
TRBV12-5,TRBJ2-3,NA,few,TGTGCTAGTCAGGGGTGGCGGACAGATACGCAGTATTTT,CASQGWRTDTQYF
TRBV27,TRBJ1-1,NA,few,TGTGCCAGCAGCCGGTTCGGTAGCTCTGAAGCTTTCTTT,CASSRFGSSEAFF
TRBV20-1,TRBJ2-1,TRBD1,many,TGCAGTGCCAGAGGGGGCCACGGAACCGCCTACAATGAGCAGTTCTTC,CSARGGHGTAYNEQFF
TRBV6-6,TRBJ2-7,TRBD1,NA,TGTGCCAGCACGGTTGGGGACAGTTTGGGTAGAGAGCAGTACTTC,CASTVGDSLGREQYF
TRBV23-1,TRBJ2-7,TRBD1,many,TGCGCCAGCAGTCTCTTCAACCGCTCGACGGACAGGGATAGGGGCGAGCAGTACTTC,CASSLFNRSTDRDRGEQYF
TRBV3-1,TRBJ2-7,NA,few,TGTGCCAGCAGCCAAGACCCTATCGGTTGGGGCTACGAGCAGTACTTC,CASSQDPIGWGYEQYF
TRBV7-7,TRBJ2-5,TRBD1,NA,TGTGCTAGCATCCGACAGGGGGCCGGAGAGACCCAGTACTTC,CASIRQGAGETQYF
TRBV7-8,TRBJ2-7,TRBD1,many,TGTGCCAGCAGCTTCGACCTGGGACAGGGTTTTCGTGAGCAGTACTTC,CASSFDLGQGFREQYF
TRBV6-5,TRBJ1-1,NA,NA,TGTGCCAGCAGTTACCAGTTAGCAGGGATAAACACTGAAGCTTTCTTT,CASSYQLAGINTEAFF
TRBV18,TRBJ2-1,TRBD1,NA,TGTGCCAGCTCACCCGACAGGGTCTCCTACAATGAGCAGTTCTTC,CASSPDRVSYNEQFF
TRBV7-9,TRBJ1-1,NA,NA,TGTGCCAGCAGCTACGGACAAACGAACACTGAAGCTTTCTTT,CASSYGQTNTEAFF
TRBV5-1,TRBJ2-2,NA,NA,TGCGCCAGCAGCTTGAGTTCTGCGTATGGCAGGCACACCGGGGAGCTGTTTTTT,CASSLSSAYGRHTGELFF
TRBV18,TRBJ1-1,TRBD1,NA,TGTGCCAGCTCACCTGGGAGACAGGGGATGAACACTGAAGCTTTCTTT,CASSPGRQGMNTEAFF
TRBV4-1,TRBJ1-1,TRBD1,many,TGCGCCAGCAGCCAAGGACAGGGAGGAAATACTGAAGCTTTCTTT,CASSQGQGGNTEAFF
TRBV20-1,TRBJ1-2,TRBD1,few,TGCAGTTTCAGGGGGTTTGGTGGCTACACCTTC,CSFRGFGGYTF
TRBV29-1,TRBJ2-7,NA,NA,TGCAGCGTGATAAACAGGGACTCCTACGAGCAGTACTTC,CSVINRDSYEQYF
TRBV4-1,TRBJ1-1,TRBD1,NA,TGCGCCAGCAGCCAAGGAACGACAGGGATGAACACTGAAGCTTTCTTT,CASSQGTTGMNTEAFF
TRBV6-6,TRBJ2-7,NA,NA,TGTGCCAGCAGTTACACTCAGGGGATCTTTTACGAGCAGTACTTC,CASSYTQGIFYEQYF
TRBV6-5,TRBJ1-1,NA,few,TGTGCCAGCAGTTACTCCGGTGTGACTGAAGCTTTCTTT,CASSYSGVTEAFF
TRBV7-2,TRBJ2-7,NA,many,TGTGCCAGCAGCGACGACGCCTTCTACGAGCAGTACTTC,CASSDDAFYEQYF
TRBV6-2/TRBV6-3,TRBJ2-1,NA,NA,TGTGCCAGCAGTTACTCGATGTCACTTAGCTCCTACAATGAGCAGTTCTTC,CASSYSMSLSSYNEQFF
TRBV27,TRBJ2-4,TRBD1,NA,TGTGCCAGCAGTCTGACAGGGGGCTTAGCCAAAAACATTCAGTACTTC,CASSLTGGLAKNIQYF
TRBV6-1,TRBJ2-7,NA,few,TGTGCCAGCAGTGAAGCCGCAGGGAGCTCCTACGAGCAGTACTTC,CASSEAAGSSYEQYF
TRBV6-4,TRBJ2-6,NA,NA,TGTGCCAGCAGTGATACCGGGGGACTCGGGGCCAACGTCCTGACTTTC,CASSDTGGLGANVLTF
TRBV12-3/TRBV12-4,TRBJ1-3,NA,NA,TGTGCCAGCAGAGGTGGTCGACCCTCTGGAAACACCATATATTTT,CASRGGRPSGNTIYF
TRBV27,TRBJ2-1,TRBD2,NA,TGTGCCAGCAAGACTAGCGGGGGGGCCTACAATGAGCAGTTCTTC,CASKTSGGAYNEQFF
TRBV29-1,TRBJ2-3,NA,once,TGCAGCGCCCAGAACACAGATACGCAGTATTTT,CSAQNTDTQYF
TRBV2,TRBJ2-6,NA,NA,TGTGCCAGCAGCCCATGGGTCTCTGGGGCCAACGTCCTGACTTTC,CASSPWVSGANVLTF
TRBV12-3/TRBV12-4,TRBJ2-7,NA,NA,TGTGCCAGCAGAAAGGACAGCCGTTCCTCCTACGAGCAGTACTTC,CASRKDSRSSYEQYF
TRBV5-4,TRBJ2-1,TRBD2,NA,TGTGCCAGCAGCGATCTAGCGGGGGCGCTCAATGAGCAGTTCTTC,CASSDLAGALNEQFF
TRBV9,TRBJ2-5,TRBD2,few,TGTGCCAGCAGCGTAGCCCCGAGGGCGGGGGAAGAGACCCAGTACTTC,CASSVAPRAGEETQYF
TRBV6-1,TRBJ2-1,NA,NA,TGTGCCAGCAGGAACCCGGCAGGGTGGAATGAGCAGTTCTTC,CASRNPAGWNEQFF
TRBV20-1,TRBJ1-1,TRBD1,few,TGCAGTGCTAGAGGCCTACGACAGGGTATTTACCAGGAGACTGAAGCTTTCTTT,CSARGLRQGIYQETEAFF
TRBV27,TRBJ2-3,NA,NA,TGTGCCAGCAGCCCCTCAGGCCCCGGCACAGATACGCAGTATTTT,CASSPSGPGTDTQYF
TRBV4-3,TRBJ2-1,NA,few,TGCGCCAGCAGCCAATTCCACACGAGCGGCTTCTACAATGAGCAGTTCTTC,CASSQFHTSGFYNEQFF
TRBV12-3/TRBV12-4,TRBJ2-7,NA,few,TGTGCCAGCAGTGAGAAGCTGGGCGGCTACGAGCAGTACTTC,CASSEKLGGYEQYF
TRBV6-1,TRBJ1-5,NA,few,TGTGCCAGCAGTGACCCCGGTGGAGGGGGCAATCAGCCCCAGCATTTT,CASSDPGGGGNQPQHF